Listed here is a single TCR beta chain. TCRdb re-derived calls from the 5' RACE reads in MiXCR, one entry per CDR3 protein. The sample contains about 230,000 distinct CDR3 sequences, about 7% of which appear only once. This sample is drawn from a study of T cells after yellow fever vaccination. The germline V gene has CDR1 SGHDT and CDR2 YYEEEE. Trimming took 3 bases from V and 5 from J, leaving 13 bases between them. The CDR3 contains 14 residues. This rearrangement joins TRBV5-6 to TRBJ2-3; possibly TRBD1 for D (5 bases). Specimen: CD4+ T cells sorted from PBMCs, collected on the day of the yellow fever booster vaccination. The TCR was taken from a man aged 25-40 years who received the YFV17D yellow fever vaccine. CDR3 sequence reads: CASSSFLGEDTQYF. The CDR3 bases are TGTGCCAGCAGCTCGTTCTTAGGGGAAGATACGCAGTATTTT.